The present T cell receptor beta chain was sequenced within a study of T-cell reconstitution after alpha-beta-depleted transplantation in children. Findings and caveats of the study: Expanded clones from the graft, numbering several hundred, reportedly supplied alpha-beta T cells about two months after transplant. Fresh T-cell production supplied most of the T-cell counts and diversity seen one year after transplant. Surviving recipient T cells and thymic progenitors accounted for the high day-60 TCRbeta diversity observed in some patients.

Germline V gene sequence: CDR1 LGHNT, CDR2 FRNRAP. The V gene lost 7 bases and the J gene lost 10 bases, with 17 bases spanning the gap. This CDR3 region has 14 residues. This clonotype was found a few times. Its cognate antigen is unknown. Unique molecular identifiers were incorporated during preparation of the TCRbeta library. MiXCR, run by TCRdb on the PCR reads, gives a single entry per CDR3 protein. The repertoire holds 70,000 to 95,000 distinct CDR3 sequences, with 15% to 20% as singletons. The rearrangement links TRBV12-5 to TRBJ1-6; weak D call: TRBD1 (5 bases). This sample comprised PBMCs, mostly from graft donor cells, obtained 360 days after TCRalphabeta/CD19-depleted stem cell transplant. The TCR originated in a male patient between 2 and 15 years old who had a stem cell transplant for acute lymphoblastic leukemia, so the T cells may come from the graft donor. As DNA, the CDR3 is TGTGCTAGTGTTCGGGGCGGGGGGAGCTCACCCCTCCACTTT. Residues: CASVRGGGSSPLHF.